The source of this T cell receptor beta chain is a study of T-cell memory formation after mild COVID-19. Using constant-segment primers, 5'RACE produced TCR alpha and TCR beta cDNA libraries carrying sample barcodes and UMIs. One entry per CDR3 protein, called by TCRdb with MiXCR from the 5' RACE reads. The sample comprises just over 60,000 distinct CDR3 sequences, 9.3% of which are singletons, and approximately 1% rests with the top ten. Turning to this clonotype: Its antigen is undetermined.

Broader study findings: Some clones that responded were present in memory (sampled pre-infection), which suggests cross-reactive memory joined. Clones shrinking between day 15 and 85 showed a balanced CD4/CD8 split, and those that grew later tilted toward CD4+.

This CDR3 spans 13 amino acids. Germline values: CDR1 SGHTA, CDR2 FQGNSA. V gave up 1 base and J gave up 3 bases, with 6 bases separating them. This sequence joins TRBV7-2 and TRBJ2-5; D not certain. Sequenced sample: PBMCs or a T cell subset sorted from them (not recorded which). The TCR sequence derives from a man aged 18 to 29 who had mild COVID-19 (a few samples of this study predate the infection). Cell type and time point are not known. The CDR3 loop is CASSLGWEETQYF. For the CDR3, the DNA is TGTGCCAGCAGCTTAGGCTGGGAAGAGACCCAGTACTTC.